The rows below give T cell receptor beta chains drawn from one sample of a study of blood T cell repertoires in COVID-19. TCRdb's table, derived via immunoSEQ multiplex PCR, lists solely in-frame clones and lacks some. The table lists fewer than 200,000 clones, roughly 80% of them singletons. Source material: PBMCs or T cells enriched from blood (not recorded which). Receptors originate from a man aged 45 to 65 who had recovered from COVID-19. CDR3s include the opening cysteine and the closing phenylalanine or tryptophan. D genes are given only for firm matches. Clone size, where shown, is once, few, many, or a class for clones that have expanded.

v_gene	d_gene	abundance	j_gene	CDR3aa	CDR3nt
TRBV7-2	TRBD2	.	TRBJ2-7	CASSPGGRVPYEQYF	TGTGCCAGCAGCCCCGGGGGGAGGGTCCCCTACGAGCAGTACTTC
TRBV19	TRBD1	.	TRBJ2-7	CASRQGQGVYEQYF	TGTGCCAGTAGACAGGGACAGGGGGTCTACGAGCAGTACTTC
TRBV7-2	.	.	TRBJ2-1	CASSLRGYESYNEQFF	TGTGCCAGCAGCTTACGGGGGTATGAATCCTACAATGAGCAGTTCTTC
TRBV6-5	TRBD2	few	TRBJ2-5	CASNEERGGPETQYF	TGTGCCAGCAACGAAGAGCGGGGGGGCCCGGAGACCCAGTACTTC
TRBV7-3	TRBD1	.	TRBJ1-1	CASSSGTGVTEAFF	TGTGCCAGCAGCTCCGGGACAGGGGTTACTGAAGCTTTCTTT
TRBV19	TRBD1	few	TRBJ2-7	CASSIVGTGAYEQYF	TGTGCCAGTAGTATCGTCGGGACAGGGGCCTACGAGCAGTACTTC
TRBV11-2	.	.	TRBJ1-4	CASSLGGGVNNEKLFF	TGTGCCAGCAGCTTAGGAGGAGGGGTCAATAATGAAAAACTGTTTTTT
TRBV4-3	TRBD1	.	TRBJ1-5	CASSQSSQGGQPQHF	TGCGCCAGCAGCCAAAGTAGTCAGGGGGGTCAGCCCCAGCATTTT
TRBV9	TRBD1	.	TRBJ1-2	CASSKTGKGRYGYTF	TGTGCCAGCAGCAAGACAGGGAAAGGGCGCTATGGCTACACCTTC
TRBV7-7	.	few	TRBJ2-5	CASSYGRTLRGETQYF	TGTGCCAGCAGCTATGGTCGGACCCTTCGCGGGGAGACCCAGTACTTC
TRBV6-1	.	.	TRBJ2-7	CASSEKEAAAPSHLYEQYF	TGTGCCAGCAGTGAAAAGGAAGCGGCAGCACCATCACACCTCTACGAGCAGTACTTC
TRBV5-4	TRBD1	.	TRBJ1-2	CASSLPGQNYGYTF	TGTGCCAGCAGCTTACCGGGACAGAACTATGGCTACACCTTC
TRBV11-3	TRBD1	.	TRBJ1-1	CASSSDRDTEAFF	TGTGCCAGCAGCTCGGACAGGGACACTGAAGCTTTCTTT
TRBV2	.	.	TRBJ2-2	CASSIQNTGELFF	TGTGCCAGCAGCATACAGAACACCGGGGAGCTGTTTTTT
TRBV6-5	TRBD2	.	TRBJ2-3	CASKGIAGGEDTQYF	TGTGCCAGCAAGGGGATAGCGGGGGGGGAAGATACGCAGTATTTT
TRBV3-1/TRBV3-2	TRBD1	.	TRBJ1-5	CASSPGQGASSNQPQHF	TGTGCCAGCAGCCCGGGACAGGGGGCTAGTAGCAATCAGCCCCAGCATTTT
TRBV5-4	.	.	TRBJ2-7	CASSLVENSYEQYF	TGTGCCAGCAGCTTGGTGGAGAACTCCTACGAGCAGTACTTC